The 3 T cell receptor beta chains below come from one sample, sequenced in a study of technical replicates of blood from a handful of donors. Profiling relied on immunoSEQ multiplex PCR, and the TCRdb table lists in-frame clones only, not all of them. The data show under 80,000 clones, with about 91% seen just once and 0.3% to 0.5% held by the top ten. The sample was T cells isolated from PBMCs. Receptors were obtained from a human donor in good health. Some clones in this sample may be carry-over from other donors' samples.

The gene calls are TRBV2 and TRBJ2-7; no definite D call. The germline gives CDR1 SNHLY, CDR2 FYNNEI. Trimming stripped 6 bases from V and 2 bases from J, with 11 bases between. The CDR3 is 13 residues long. The CDR3: CASRSTRAYEQYF. CDR3 in DNA: TGTGCCAGCAGGTCGACAAGAGCCTACGAGCAGTACTTC.

This clone was counted between two and nine times. This chain links TRBV9 with TRBJ2-2; 12 nucleotides align to TRBD2. The CDR3 contains 18 residues. The V and J ends lost 3 bases and 8 bases, in that order; junction bases with no gene match: 14. The germline gives CDR1 SGDLS, CDR2 YYNGEE. The CDR3 sequence: CASSARLAGADPLGELFF. The CDR3, as DNA: TGTGCCAGCAGCGCTCGACTAGCGGGAGCCGACCCACTTGGGGAGCTGTTTTTT.

The chain links TRBV29-1 to TRBJ2-3, with 14 bases fitting TRBD2. V was pared by 6 bases and J by 4 bases, with 6 bases of the junction left unmatched. CDR1 and CDR2 (germline): SQVTM, ANQGSEA. The CDR3 length is 15 residues. The CDR3 reads CSVGTSGRWADTQYF. DNA of the CDR3: TGCAGCGTGGGGACTAGCGGGAGATGGGCAGATACGCAGTATTTT.